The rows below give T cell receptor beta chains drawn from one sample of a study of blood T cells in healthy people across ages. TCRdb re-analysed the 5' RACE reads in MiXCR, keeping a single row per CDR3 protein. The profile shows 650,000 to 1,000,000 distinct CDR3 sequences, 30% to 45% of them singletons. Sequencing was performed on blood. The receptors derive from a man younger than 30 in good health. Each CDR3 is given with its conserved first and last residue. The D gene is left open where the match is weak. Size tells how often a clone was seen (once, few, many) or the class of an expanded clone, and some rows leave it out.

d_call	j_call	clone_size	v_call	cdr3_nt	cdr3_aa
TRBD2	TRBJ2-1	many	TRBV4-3	TGCGCCAGCAGCCAGTACTATGAGCGGGGGGGCAGTGAGCAGTTCTTC	CASSQYYERGGSEQFF
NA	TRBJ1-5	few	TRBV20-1	TGCAGTGCGCAAAAGGGTCCTAGCAATCAGCCCCAGCATTTT	CSAQKGPSNQPQHF
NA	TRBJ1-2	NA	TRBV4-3	TGCGCCAGCAGCCTTCACACGGGACGGAATTCCTATGGCTACACCTTC	CASSLHTGRNSYGYTF
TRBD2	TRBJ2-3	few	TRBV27	TGTGCCAGCAGGCCGGGGGGGTCAGATACGCAGTATTTT	CASRPGGSDTQYF
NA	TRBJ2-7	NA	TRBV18	TGTGCCAGCTCACCAGGTTCAGGGATCCCCTCCTACGAGCAGTACTTC	CASSPGSGIPSYEQYF
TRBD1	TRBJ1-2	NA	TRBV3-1	TGTGCCAGCAGCCAGACAGGGGCTATCTATAGCTACACCTTC	CASSQTGAIYSYTF
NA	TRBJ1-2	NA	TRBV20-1	TGCAGTGCTAGAGCGGAGGGAGTATATGGCTACACCTTC	CSARAEGVYGYTF
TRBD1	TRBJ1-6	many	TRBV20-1	TGCAGTGCTGAACCCTCGACAGGGGGAAATTCACCCCTCCACTTT	CSAEPSTGGNSPLHF
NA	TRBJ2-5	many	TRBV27	TGTGCCAGCAGTTCGATGAAGGCAGGGATTATCGAGGAGACCCAGTACTTC	CASSSMKAGIIEETQYF
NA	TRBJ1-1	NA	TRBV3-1	TGTGCCAGCACCCCACATGTCGGGGCCAGGGTGAACACTGAAGCTTTCTTT	CASTPHVGARVNTEAFF
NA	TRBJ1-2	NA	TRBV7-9	TGTGCCAGCAGCTTAAGACAGGTCCGGGGCTACACCTTC	CASSLRQVRGYTF
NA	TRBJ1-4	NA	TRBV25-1	TGTGCCAGCAGTGATAAGGGTGCGGCTAATGAAAAACTGTTTTTT	CASSDKGAANEKLFF
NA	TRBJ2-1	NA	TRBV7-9	TGTGCCAGCAGCTTAGGGTCCTACGAGCAGTTCTTC	CASSLGSYEQFF
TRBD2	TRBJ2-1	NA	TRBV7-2	TGTGCCAGCAGCTTAGAATCTAGCGGGGCCCTAGAGCAGTTCTTC	CASSLESSGALEQFF
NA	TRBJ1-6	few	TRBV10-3	TGTGCCATCAGTGAGGCAAATCACTTGAGATCACCCCTCCACTTT	CAISEANHLRSPLHF
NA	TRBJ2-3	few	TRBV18	TGTGCCAGCTCACTTACACCGGGACCCAACACAGATACGCAGTATTTT	CASSLTPGPNTDTQYF
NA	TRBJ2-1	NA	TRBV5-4	TGTGCCAGCAGCTTGGACGGGTTGGGTGAGCAGTTCTTC	CASSLDGLGEQFF